The T cell receptor beta chain under discussion was sequenced for a study of blood T cell repertoires in COVID-19. Study-level information: Acute and convalescent COVID-19 specimens originated in the United States, Italy and Spain. T cells, B-cell-depleted T cells, or PBMCs supplied cDNA or gDNA.

As handled by the study authors: Amplification of reference gene primers provided the estimated nucleated cell counts. The repertoire was sequenced with immunoSEQ multiplex PCR; TCRdb's copy has only in-frame clones and lacks some. That table gives V, J and clone size, and the DNA gave D and trimming. Among 90,000 to 120,000 clones listed, roughly 81% were seen once. The V gene lost 4 bases and the J gene lost 8 bases, with 11 bases spanning the gap. The CDR3 sequence is 13 residues long. Germline assignment: CDR1 MNHEY and CDR2 SVGAGI. Input material: peripheral blood. This receptor was obtained from a human donor in a cohort sampled during active COVID-19. The chain carries TRBV6-5 and TRBJ1-4; TRBD1 is a possible D gene (5 bases). CDR3 in DNA: TGTGCCAGCAGTTCCTTTGGGGGGGAAAAACTGTTTTTT. Translated, it gives CASSSFGGEKLFF.